This T cell receptor beta chain was profiled in a study of T cell responses to AZD1222 COVID-19 vaccine. Across the study: Pooling was applied to second doses at about 4 or about 12 weeks. Whole-study findings and limits: Spike-specific TCR breadth and depth went up after people got two AZD1222 doses. Regions 160-218 and 743-854 dominated among vaccine-associated CD4 TCRs spanning spike. White British ancestry dominated among donors, who included more females, and clonal diversity was possibly underestimated.

The germline V gene has CDR1 SGHRS and CDR2 YFSETQ. The CDR3 spans 14 residues. J gave up 7 bases and V 7 bases, and 10 bases lay outside the gene matches. With regard to this clone: Its specificity is unknown.

Here immunoSEQ multiplex PCR was the method, and the copy in TCRdb shows in-frame clones only, minus some. This sample yields 99,000 or so clones, of which 93% are seen a single time; 4% to 5.5% belongs to the top ten. Sample: peripheral blood, taken on day 0 of AZD1222 vaccination. This receptor was obtained from an adult in good health. The chain has TRBV5-1 and TRBJ2-2; 7 nucleotides match TRBD1. The CDR3 loop is CASGRQGIDGELFF. As DNA, the CDR3 is TGCGCCAGCGGCAGACAGGGAATCGACGGGGAGCTGTTTTTT.